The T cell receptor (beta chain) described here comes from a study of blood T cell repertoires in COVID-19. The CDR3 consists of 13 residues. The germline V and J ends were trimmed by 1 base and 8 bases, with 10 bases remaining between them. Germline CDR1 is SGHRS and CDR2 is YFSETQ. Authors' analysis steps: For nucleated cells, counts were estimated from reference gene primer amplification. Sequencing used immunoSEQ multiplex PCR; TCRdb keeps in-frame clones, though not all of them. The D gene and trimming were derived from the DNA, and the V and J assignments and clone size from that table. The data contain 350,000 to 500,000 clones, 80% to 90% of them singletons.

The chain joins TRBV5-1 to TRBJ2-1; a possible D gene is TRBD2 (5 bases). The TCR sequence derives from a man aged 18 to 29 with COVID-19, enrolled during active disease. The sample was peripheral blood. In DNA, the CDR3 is TGCGCCAGCAGCTTGCACCTCGGGGATGAGCAGTTCTTC. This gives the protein CASSLHLGDEQFF.